Shown below are 22 T cell receptor beta chains from a single sample sequenced in a study of T cell repertoires in cytomegalovirus infection. TCRdb used MiXCR to reprocess the reads, holding one entry per CDR3 protein. The sample lists about 180,000 distinct CDR3 sequences, around 15% seen once, with 20% to 30% in the top ten. Input material: PBMCs. These receptors were obtained from a human donor in good health (CMV status not recorded). Some clones in this sample may be carry-over from other donors' samples.

This clonotype has a count of ten or more. V is TRBV28 and J is TRBJ2-5, with 7 bases lining up with TRBD2. Germline trimming cut 6 bases from V and 0 bases from J; bases unmatched to any gene: 13. Germline V gene data show CDR1 as MDHEN and CDR2 as SYDVKM. The CDR3 contains 17 residues. This CDR3 reads CASRLASTSRNQETQYF. The CDR3 DNA sequence: TGTGCCAGCAGACTCGCCTCGACTAGCCGAAACCAAGAGACCCAGTACTTC. The variable domain in full, with the rest retrieved from reference TRBV28 and TRBJ2-5, is DVKVTQSSRYLVKRTGEKVFLECVQDMDHENMFWYRQDPGLGLRLIYFSYDVKMKEKGDIPEGYSVSREKKERFSLILESASTNQTSMYLCASRLASTSRNQETQYFGPGTRLLVL.

This chain joins TRBV7-9 and TRBJ2-1; 9 nucleotides agree with TRBD2. With V trimmed by 8 bases and J by 3 bases, 8 bases remained unmatched. The CDR3 spans 15 residues. Germline values: CDR1 SEHNR, CDR2 FQNEAQ (reference sequence). The CDR3 DNA is TGTGCCAGCGGCCGTAGACTAGCGGACTACAATGAGCAGTTCTTC. Amino acids: CASGRRLADYNEQFF.

V gene TRBV6-6 combines with J gene TRBJ2-7; no clear D gene. Germline V gives CDR1 MNHNY, CDR2 SVGAGI (reference sequence). The CDR3 length is 14 residues. Trimming removed 7 bases from V and 2 bases from J, with 15 bases in between. The CDR3 spells CASTPWVSAYEQYF. As DNA, the CDR3 is TGTGCCAGCACCCCTTGGGTGTCCGCCTACGAGCAGTACTTC.

This clonotype showed up many times. V gene TRBV5-4 combines with J gene TRBJ2-1; 8 bases align to TRBD2. CDR3 length equals 16 residues. The ends lost 4 bases at V and 5 bases at J; junction bases unmatched: 11. Germline V gene sequence: CDR1 SGHNT, CDR2 YYREEE (reference sequence). The CDR3 region has the DNA TGTGCCAGCAGCCGTGAGGGCGGGAGGCTAAACAATGAGCAGTTCTTC. Residues: CASSREGGRLNNEQFF.

Only a few counts were recorded for this clonotype. The chain combines TRBV29-1 with TRBJ1-3; D not certain. Germline V gene sequence: CDR1 SQVTM, CDR2 ANQGSEA. Deletions cut 6 bases from V and 0 bases from J, with 9 bases between. The CDR3 totals 13 residues. In nucleotides, the CDR3 is TGCAGCGTCCTAGAGGGCTCTGGAAACACCATATATTTT. This encodes CSVLEGSGNTIYF.

The chain employs TRBV29-1 and TRBJ1-1; D is uncertain. Trimming took 3 bases from V and 4 from J, leaving 9 bases between them. The CDR3 spans 12 residues. CDR1 is SQVTM, CDR2 ANQGSEA, per germline. The CDR3 protein is CSVDFQATEAFF. For the CDR3, the DNA is TGCAGCGTTGACTTCCAAGCCACTGAAGCTTTCTTT. The complete variable domain, with remaining parts taken from reference TRBV29-1 and TRBJ1-1, reads SAVISQKPSRDICQRGTSLTIQCQVDSQVTMMFWYRQQPGQSLTLIATANQGSEATYESGFVIDKFPISRPNLTFSTLTVSNMSPEDSSIYLCSVDFQATEAFFGQGTRLTVV.

This clonotype was picked up many times. This chain joins TRBV7-8 and TRBJ2-1; no reliable D call. CDR1 and CDR2 from the germline V gene are SGHVS and FQNEAQ. Trimming pared 1 base from V and 7 bases from J, leaving 5 bases between. The CDR3 extends over 12 amino acids. The CDR3 sequence: CASSLEVNEQFF. As DNA, the CDR3 is TGTGCCAGCAGCTTAGAAGTGAATGAGCAGTTCTTC.

At least ten counts were recorded for this clonotype. The chain joins TRBV7-8 to TRBJ2-7, with 9 bases aligning to TRBD2. The germline V gene encodes CDR1 SGHVS and CDR2 FQNEAQ. The CDR3 loop spans 15 amino acids. The J segment lost 0 bases and the V segment lost 4 bases, leaving 4 bases of the junction unmatched. The CDR3 DNA reads as TGTGCCAGCAGCTGGACTAGCGTAACCTCCTACGAGCAGTACTTC. As protein: CASSWTSVTSYEQYF.

A few counts support this clonotype. The chain has TRBV20-1 and TRBJ2-2; the match to TRBD1 covers 10 bases. CDR3 length equals 14 residues. Trimming removed 6 bases from V and 6 bases from J; junction bases left unmatched: 7. CDR1 and CDR2 (germline): DFQATT, SNEGSKA (reference sequence). In DNA, the CDR3 is TGCAGTGCAACCGGGACAGGGGAGTCCGGGGAGCTGTTTTTT. It specifies CSATGTGESGELFF.

This clonotype was picked up a small number of times. This sequence joins TRBV20-1 and TRBJ2-2; maybe TRBD2 (6 bases). V was cut by 0 bases and J by 4 bases, with 15 bases left in between. The CDR3 runs 16 residues. CDR1 DFQATT and CDR2 SNEGSKA come from the germline V gene (reference sequence). The CDR3 is CSARDLGLKPTGELFF. The CDR3 DNA is TGCAGTGCTAGAGATTTGGGACTCAAGCCCACCGGGGAGCTGTTTTTT.

This clonotype was counted only a few times. The chain joins TRBV7-8 to TRBJ2-7; TRBD1 might be the D (5 bases). Germline CDR1 SGHVS, CDR2 FQNEAQ. The CDR3 runs to 12 residues. The V end was cut by 2 bases, the J end by 5 bases, with 7 bases between. The CDR3 reads CASSLRGNEQYF. The CDR3 DNA is TGTGCCAGCAGCTTAAGGGGCAACGAGCAGTACTTC.

This clonotype was seen ten or more times. The chain is built from TRBV5-1 and TRBJ2-7; 7 bases line up with TRBD2. The CDR3 totals 14 residues. J lost 3 bases, V lost 1 base, and 4 bases had no gene match. Germline V gene lookup returns CDR1 SGHRS and CDR2 YFSETQ. CDR3 loop: CASSLMAGDYEQYF. The CDR3 region has the DNA TGCGCCAGCAGCTTGATGGCGGGGGACTACGAGCAGTACTTC.

This clonotype showed up just a few times. This sequence joins TRBV20-1 and TRBJ1-1; D not certain. Trimming pared 1 base from V and 7 bases from J, leaving 25 bases between. There are 17 residues in the CDR3. Germline CDR1 DFQATT, CDR2 SNEGSKA (reference sequence). This chain's CDR3 is CSARGFRNFTRRGEAFF. The CDR3 region has the DNA TGCAGTGCTAGAGGTTTCAGGAATTTTACGAGAAGAGGTGAAGCTTTCTTT.

In this sample, this clonotype turned up a few times. V usage is TRBV29-1 and J usage is TRBJ2-2; TRBD2 aligns across 8 bases. Germline V gene data show CDR1 as SQVTM and CDR2 as ANQGSEA. The length of the CDR3 is 15 residues. With V trimmed by 0 bases and J by 7 bases, 7 bases remained unmatched. CDR3 loop: CSVEEAGEESGELFF. The CDR3 DNA reads as TGCAGCGTTGAAGAAGCGGGAGAGGAAAGCGGGGAGCTGTTTTTT.

This clonotype occurred many times. This chain uses TRBV7-8 with TRBJ2-1, with 9 positions matching TRBD2. With V trimmed by 4 bases and J by 10 bases, 14 bases remained unmatched. CDR1 is SGHVS and CDR2 is FQNEAQ in the germline V gene. The CDR3 loop spans 16 amino acids. CDR3 nucleotide sequence: TGTGCCAGCAGCTACGGTTCAGCGGGGGGACTGGGGGAGCAGTTCTTC. Encoded protein: CASSYGSAGGLGEQFF.

Remarks on this clonotype: The junction shows a germline mismatch at one end, possibly a read error. The J gene is TRBJ1-1, the V gene TRBV29-1, with TRBD1 matching 9 bases. Germline V gene lookup returns CDR1 SQVTM and CDR2 ANQGSEA. The CDR3 sequence is 12 residues long. As DNA, the CDR3 is TGCGGCGTGGGGACAGGGCTCACTGAAGCTTTCTTT. Protein product: CGVGTGLTEAFF.

In this sample, this clonotype turned up many times. This rearrangement joins TRBV15 to TRBJ2-6, with a possible D match to TRBD2 (6 bases). Between the trimmed V and J ends, which lost 3 bases and 2 bases, there was a span of 14 bases. CDR3 length: 17 amino acids. Germline loops: CDR1 LNHNV, CDR2 YYDKDF (reference sequence). This CDR3 is CATSSPPGGAGANVLTF. The CDR3 DNA reads TGTGCCACCAGCAGCCCCCCCGGAGGGGCTGGGGCCAACGTCCTGACTTTC.

This clonotype showed up just a few times. This sequence joins TRBV20-1 and TRBJ1-4; D perhaps matches TRBD1 (5 bases). This CDR3 has 14 residues. Germline CDR1 and CDR2: DFQATT and SNEGSKA (reference sequence). V was clipped by 0 bases and J by 8 bases, with 13 bases between them. CDR3 residues: CSARDRRGGEKLFF. The DNA of the CDR3 is TGCAGTGCTAGAGATCGGAGGGGTGGAGAAAAACTGTTTTTT.

The chain joins TRBV5-1 to TRBJ2-2; TRBD2 matches at 7 bases. V dropped 7 bases and J dropped 1; count of bases not matched to a gene: 7. CDR1 and CDR2 (germline): SGHRS, YFSETQ. The CDR3 sequence is 15 residues long. This CDR3 reads CASVGLAENTGELFF. DNA for the CDR3: TGCGCCAGCGTAGGGCTAGCGGAGAACACCGGGGAGCTGTTTTTT. The whole variable domain, remainder taken from reference TRBV5-1 and TRBJ2-2, is KAGVTQTPRYLIKTRGQQVTLSCSPISGHRSVSWYQQTPGQGLQFLFEYFSETQRNKGNFPGRFSGRQFSNSRSEMNVSTLELGDSALYLCASVGLAENTGELFFGEGSRLTVL.

This clonotype was counted only a few times. This chain connects TRBV7-2 to TRBJ2-7; 9 bases match TRBD2. CDR1 and CDR2 from the germline V gene are SGHTA and FQGNSA. The CDR3 is 16 amino acids. The ends lost 2 bases at V and 4 bases at J; junction bases unmatched: 9. The CDR3 loop reads CASSLMISSGSYEQYF. In DNA form, the CDR3 reads TGTGCCAGCAGCTTAATGATTAGTAGCGGGAGTTACGAGCAGTACTTC.

There are many counts of this clonotype. The gene calls are TRBV6-5 and TRBJ1-2, with no clear D. The V gene lost 10 bases and the J gene lost 4 bases, with 13 bases spanning the gap. This CDR3 is built from 12 residues. Germline values: CDR1 MNHEY, CDR2 SVGAGI. The CDR3 bases are TGTGCCACCCTGACCGGCTCCTATGGCTACACCTTC. Amino acids: CATLTGSYGYTF.

V gene TRBV6-8 combines with J gene TRBJ2-7, with TRBD2 matching 9 bases. The CDR3 covers 16 residues. Losses at the gene ends were 0 bases for V and 1 base for J; bases not matched to a gene: 4. Germline values: CDR1 MNHGY, CDR2 SAAAGT. The CDR3 reads CASSYSMTSGSYEQYF. DNA for the CDR3: TGTGCCAGCAGTTACTCGATGACTAGCGGATCCTACGAGCAGTACTTC.